This is a list of T cell receptor beta chains from one sample in a study of blood T cell repertoires in COVID-19. Profiled with immunoSEQ multiplex PCR; TCRdb holds only in-frame clones, not every one. The table records about 39,000 clones, 90% to 95% of them present only once. The sample was peripheral blood. The receptor set was obtained from a man in his forties or fifties with active COVID-19. CDR3s include the opening cysteine and the closing phenylalanine or tryptophan. Each record gives: J gene, V gene, clone size, D gene, CDR3 protein, CDR3 DNA. A D gene is named only where the DNA matches it firmly. Size tells how often a clone was seen (once, few, many) or the class of an expanded clone, and some rows leave it out.

>TRBJ2-7|TRBV11-2|-|TRBD1
CASRSDRGRPYEQYF
TGTGCCAGCAGGTCCGACAGGGGTCGACCCTACGAGCAGTACTTC
>TRBJ2-7|TRBV20-1|-|-
CSARANYEQYF
TGCAGTGCTAGAGCAAACTACGAGCAGTACTTC
>TRBJ1-1|TRBV5-1|once|TRBD1
CASSSRTGPHQNTEAFF
TGCGCCAGCAGCTCCCGGACAGGGCCTCACCAGAACACTGAAGCTTTCTTT
>TRBJ2-5|TRBV7-8|-|TRBD2
CASSTRGLAGKVLQETQYF
TGTGCCAGCAGCACACGAGGATTAGCGGGAAAAGTCCTTCAAGAGACCCAGTACTTC
>TRBJ1-2|TRBV19|-|TRBD1
CASTRQGDNYGYTF
TGTGCCAGTACCCGACAGGGGGATAACTATGGCTACACCTTC
>TRBJ1-1|TRBV5-6|-|TRBD1
CASSPGTGKNWVNTEAFF
TGTGCCAGCAGCCCCGGGACAGGGAAGAATTGGGTGAACACTGAAGCTTTCTTT
>TRBJ1-1|TRBV7-9|-|-
CASSLEFQGSAFF
TGTGCCAGCAGCTTAGAGTTTCAGGGTTCAGCTTTCTTT
>TRBJ2-2|TRBV10-3|-|TRBD2
CAIRGLAGALTNTGELFF
TGTGCCATCCGGGGACTAGCGGGGGCCCTGACGAACACCGGGGAGCTGTTTTTT
>TRBJ2-7|TRBV11-2|-|-
CASSLSGMAYEQYF
TGTGCCAGCAGCCTTTCGGGGATGGCCTACGAGCAGTACTTC
>TRBJ1-6|TRBV28|-|-
CASSSDSPLHF
TGTGCCAGCAGTTCAGATTCACCCCTCCACTTT
>TRBJ1-1|TRBV30|-|TRBD1
CAWTMGQAHDEAFF
TGTGCCTGGACCATGGGACAGGCCCATGACGAAGCTTTCTTT
>TRBJ2-7|TRBV6-5|once|TRBD2
CASSSFSGGRPYEQYF
TGTGCCAGCAGTTCCTTTAGCGGGGGGCGCCCCTACGAGCAGTACTTC
>TRBJ1-6|TRBV5-5|few|-
CASSLAGQPLHF
TGTGCCAGCAGCTTGGCCGGACAGCCCCTCCACTTT
>TRBJ2-3|TRBV5-4|-|-
CASSSRAGDTQYF
TGTGCCAGCAGCTCCCGGGCGGGAGATACGCAGTATTTT
>TRBJ2-2|TRBV9|-|-
CASSFRSDPGELFF
TGTGCCAGCAGCTTTCGGAGTGACCCCGGGGAGCTGTTTTTT
>TRBJ2-5|TRBV6-2/TRBV6-3|-|-
CASSYGRGPKQETQYF
TGTGCCAGCAGTTACGGGCGGGGTCCCAAGCAAGAGACCCAGTACTTC
>TRBJ2-1|TRBV7-9|-|-
CASSASVRDTNEQFF
TGTGCCAGCAGCGCAAGCGTCAGGGATACGAATGAGCAGTTCTTC
>TRBJ2-3|TRBV7-9|-|TRBD2
CASSSPGGSTDTQYF
TGTGCCAGCAGCTCCCCGGGAGGGAGTACAGATACGCAGTATTTT
>TRBJ2-1|TRBV5-1|-|-
CASRPEGAYNEQFF
TGCGCCAGCCGCCCGGAGGGAGCCTACAATGAGCAGTTCTTC
>TRBJ1-2|TRBV19|-|-
CASSIGANYGYTF
TGTGCCAGTAGTATTGGAGCAAACTATGGCTACACCTTC
>TRBJ2-7|TRBV5-8|-|TRBD1
CASSFRGGLYEQYF
TGTGCCAGCAGCTTTAGAGGGGGCCTCTACGAGCAGTACTTC
>TRBJ1-4|TRBV5-1|-|-
CASSEGAGASDEKLFF
TGCGCCAGCAGCGAGGGTGCGGGGGCCAGCGATGAAAAACTGTTTTTT
>TRBJ2-1|TRBV7-9|-|-
CASSLGAGDEQFF
TGTGCCAGCAGCTTAGGTGCCGGGGATGAGCAGTTCTTC
>TRBJ2-3|TRBV10-3|-|TRBD2
CAIRAGTSDTDTQYF
TGTGCCATCAGGGCCGGGACTAGCGACACAGATACGCAGTATTTT